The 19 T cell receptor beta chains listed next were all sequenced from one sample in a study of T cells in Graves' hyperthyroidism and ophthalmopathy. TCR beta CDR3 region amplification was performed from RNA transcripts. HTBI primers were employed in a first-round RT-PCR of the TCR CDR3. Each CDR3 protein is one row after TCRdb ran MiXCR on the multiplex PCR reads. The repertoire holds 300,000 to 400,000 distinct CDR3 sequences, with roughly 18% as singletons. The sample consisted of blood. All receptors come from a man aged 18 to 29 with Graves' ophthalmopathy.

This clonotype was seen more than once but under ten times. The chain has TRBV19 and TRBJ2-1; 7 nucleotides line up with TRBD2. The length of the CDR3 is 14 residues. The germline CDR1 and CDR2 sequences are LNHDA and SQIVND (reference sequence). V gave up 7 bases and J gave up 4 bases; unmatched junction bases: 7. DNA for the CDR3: TGTGCCAGTATAGGAAGCGGGGATTACAATGAGCAGTTCTTC. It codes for CASIGSGDYNEQFF.

The CDR3 protein is CATRLTGGAEAFF. For the CDR3, the DNA is TGTGCCACCAGGCTGACAGGGGGGGCTGAAGCTTTCTTT. The chain joins TRBV15 to TRBJ1-1, with 9 bases aligning to TRBD1. Germline V CDR1 and CDR2: LNHNV, YYDKDF (reference sequence). The ends lost 6 bases at V and 6 bases at J; junction bases unmatched: 5. This CDR3 is 13 amino acids long. Drawing the rest from reference TRBV15 and TRBJ1-1, the complete variable domain is DAMVIQNPRYQVTQFGKPVTLSCSQTLNHNVMYWYQQKSSQAPKLLFHYYDKDFNNEADTPDNFQSRRPNTSFCFLDIRSPGLGDTAMYLCATRLTGGAEAFFGQGTRLTVV.

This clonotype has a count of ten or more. This CDR3 is CASSSRHTGDEQYF. The CDR3 bases are TGTGCCAGCAGTTCCCGTCATACAGGGGACGAGCAGTACTTC. The chain carries TRBV28 and TRBJ2-7, with 7 bases that match TRBD1. V gave up 4 bases and J gave up 5 bases; unmatched junction bases: 8. The CDR3 covers 14 residues. The germline gives CDR1 MDHEN, CDR2 SYDVKM.

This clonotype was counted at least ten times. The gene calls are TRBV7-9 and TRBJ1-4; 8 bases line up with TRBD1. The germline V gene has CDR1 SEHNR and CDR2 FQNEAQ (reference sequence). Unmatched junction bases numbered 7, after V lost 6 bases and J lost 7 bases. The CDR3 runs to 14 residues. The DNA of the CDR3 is TGTGCCAGCAGGGCAGGGGGCCTACGTGAAAAACTGTTTTTT. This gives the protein CASRAGGLREKLFF.

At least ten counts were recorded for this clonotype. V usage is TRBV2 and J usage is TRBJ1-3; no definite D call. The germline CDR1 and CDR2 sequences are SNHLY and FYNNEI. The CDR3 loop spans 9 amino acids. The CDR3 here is CQSGNTIYF. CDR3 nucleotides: TGTCAATCTGGAAACACCATATATTTT.

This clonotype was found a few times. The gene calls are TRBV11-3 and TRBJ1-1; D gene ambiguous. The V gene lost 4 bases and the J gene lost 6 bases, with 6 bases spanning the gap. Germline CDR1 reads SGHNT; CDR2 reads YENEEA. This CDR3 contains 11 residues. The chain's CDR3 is CASSSASEAFF. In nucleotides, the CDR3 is TGTGCCAGCAGCTCCGCTTCTGAAGCTTTCTTT.

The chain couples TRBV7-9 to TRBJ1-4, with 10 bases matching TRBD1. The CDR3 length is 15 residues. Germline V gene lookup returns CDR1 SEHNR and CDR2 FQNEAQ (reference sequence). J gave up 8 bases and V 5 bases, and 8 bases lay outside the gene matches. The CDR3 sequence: CASSQAGTGEEKLFF. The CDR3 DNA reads TGTGCCAGCAGCCAGGCTGGGACAGGGGAAGAAAAACTGTTTTTT.

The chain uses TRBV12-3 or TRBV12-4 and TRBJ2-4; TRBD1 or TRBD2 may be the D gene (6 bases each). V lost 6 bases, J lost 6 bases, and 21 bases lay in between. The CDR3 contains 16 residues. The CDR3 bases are TGTGCCAGCAGCGACCAAGGGGGGCCAGGGTCAAACATTCAGTACTTC. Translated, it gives CASSDQGGPGSNIQYF.

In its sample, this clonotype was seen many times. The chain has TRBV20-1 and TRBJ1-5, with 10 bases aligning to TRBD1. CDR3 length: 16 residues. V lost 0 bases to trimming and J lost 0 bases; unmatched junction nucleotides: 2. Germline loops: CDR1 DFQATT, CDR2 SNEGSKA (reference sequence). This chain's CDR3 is CSAREWDRGSNQPQHF. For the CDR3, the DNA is TGCAGTGCTAGAGAGTGGGACAGGGGTAGCAATCAGCCCCAGCATTTT.

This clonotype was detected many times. The CDR3 region has the DNA TGTGCCAGCAGTTTAGGGGACAGGGTCTACGAGCAGTACTTC. The encoded protein is CASSLGDRVYEQYF. This chain links TRBV12-3 or TRBV12-4 with TRBJ2-7; TRBD1 agrees at 9 bases. This CDR3 contains 14 residues. Germline trimming cut 1 base from V and 3 bases from J; bases unmatched to any gene: 1.

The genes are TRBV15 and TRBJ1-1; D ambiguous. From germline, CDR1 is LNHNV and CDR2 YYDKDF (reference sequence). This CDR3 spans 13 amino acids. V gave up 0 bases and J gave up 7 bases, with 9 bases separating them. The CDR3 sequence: CATSRDRSDEAFF. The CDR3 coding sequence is TGTGCCACCAGCAGAGACAGATCGGATGAAGCTTTCTTT. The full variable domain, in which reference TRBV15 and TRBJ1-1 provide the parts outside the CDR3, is DAMVIQNPRYQVTQFGKPVTLSCSQTLNHNVMYWYQQKSSQAPKLLFHYYDKDFNNEADTPDNFQSRRPNTSFCFLDIRSPGLGDTAMYLCATSRDRSDEAFFGQGTRLTVV.

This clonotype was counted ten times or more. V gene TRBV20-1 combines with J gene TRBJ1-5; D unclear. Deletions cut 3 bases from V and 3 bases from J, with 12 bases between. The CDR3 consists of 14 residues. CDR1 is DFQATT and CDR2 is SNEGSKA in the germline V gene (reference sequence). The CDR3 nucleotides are TGCAGTGCTAGTCTGGGTCCAAACAATCAGCCCCAGCATTTT. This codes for CSASLGPNNQPQHF.

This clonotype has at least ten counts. This CDR3 is CASSLGGPDGAGELFF. CDR3 in DNA: TGTGCCAGCAGTTTAGGGGGACCGGATGGGGCCGGGGAGCTGTTTTTT. The chain combines TRBV28 with TRBJ2-2; D possibly uses TRBD1 or TRBD2 (5 bases each). The CDR3 runs to 16 residues. The germline V gene has CDR1 MDHEN and CDR2 SYDVKM. V was trimmed by 2 bases and J by 6 bases, leaving 16 bases between them.

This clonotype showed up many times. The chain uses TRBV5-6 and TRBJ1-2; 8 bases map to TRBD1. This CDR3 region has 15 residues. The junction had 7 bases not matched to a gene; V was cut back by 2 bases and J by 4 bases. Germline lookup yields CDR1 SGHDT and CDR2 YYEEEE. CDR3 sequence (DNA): TGTGCCAGCAGCTTACCGGGACAGGACATCTATGGCTACACCTTC. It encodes CASSLPGQDIYGYTF.

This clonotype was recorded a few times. The CDR3 DNA reads as TGCGCCAGCACGCGAGGCAGGAGGGATTCTAGCACAGATACGCAGTATTTT. It yields the protein CASTRGRRDSSTDTQYF. This chain joins TRBV5-1 and TRBJ2-3, with a weak D call TRBD2 (6 bases). In germline, CDR1 is SGHRS, CDR2 YFSETQ. This CDR3 is built from 17 residues. Trimming stripped 6 bases from V and 0 bases from J, with 20 bases between.

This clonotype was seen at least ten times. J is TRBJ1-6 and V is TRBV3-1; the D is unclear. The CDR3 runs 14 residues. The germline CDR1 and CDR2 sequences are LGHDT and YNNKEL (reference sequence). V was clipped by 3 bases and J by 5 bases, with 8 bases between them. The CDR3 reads CASSHGRNNSPLHF. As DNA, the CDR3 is TGTGCCAGCAGCCACGGTCGAAATAATTCACCCCTCCACTTT.

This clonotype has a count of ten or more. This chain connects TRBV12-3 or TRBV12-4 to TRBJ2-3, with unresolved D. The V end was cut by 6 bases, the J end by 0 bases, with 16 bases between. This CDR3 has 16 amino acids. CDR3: CASSPARWPSTDTQYF. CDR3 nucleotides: TGTGCCAGCAGCCCCGCGCGGTGGCCGAGCACAGATACGCAGTATTTT.

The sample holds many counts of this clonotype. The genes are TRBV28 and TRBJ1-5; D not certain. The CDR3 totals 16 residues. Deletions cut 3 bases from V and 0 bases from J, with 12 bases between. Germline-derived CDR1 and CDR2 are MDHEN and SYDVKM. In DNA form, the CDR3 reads TGTGCCAGCAGTTTCTTTAGGCTGAATAGCAATCAGCCCCAGCATTTT. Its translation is CASSFFRLNSNQPQHF. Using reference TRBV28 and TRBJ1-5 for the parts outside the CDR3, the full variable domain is DVKVTQSSRYLVKRTGEKVFLECVQDMDHENMFWYRQDPGLGLRLIYFSYDVKMKEKGDIPEGYSVSREKKERFSLILESASTNQTSMYLCASSFFRLNSNQPQHFGDGTRLSIL.

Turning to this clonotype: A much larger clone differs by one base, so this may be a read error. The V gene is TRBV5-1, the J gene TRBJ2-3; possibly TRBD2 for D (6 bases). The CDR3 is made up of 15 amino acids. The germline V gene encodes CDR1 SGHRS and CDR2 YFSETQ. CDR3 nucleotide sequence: TGCGGCAGCAGCTTTAGGAGGGCTAGCACAGATACGCAGTATTTT. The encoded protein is CGSSFRRASTDTQYF.